A selection of T cell receptor beta chains follows, all from one sample in a study of blood T cell repertoires in COVID-19. Method: immunoSEQ multiplex PCR; TCRdb's copy keeps in-frame clones and lacks some. The table shows around 140,000 clones, with roughly three quarters occurring only once. The sample taken for sequencing was PBMCs or T cells enriched from blood (not recorded which). These receptors all come from a woman between 50 and 59 years old who had recovered from COVID-19. CDR3s include the opening cysteine and the closing phenylalanine or tryptophan. The order of the fields is clone size, D gene, CDR3 length, V gene, J gene, CDR3 protein, CDR3 DNA. D genes are given only for firm matches. A clone size is listed for some rows: how often the clone was seen (once, few, many), or a class if it is expanded.

>-|-|11|TRBV2|TRBJ2-7
CASSVGSEQYF
TGTGCCAGCAGTGTAGGGAGCGAGCAGTACTTC
>-|-|13|TRBV2|TRBJ1-1
CASDLGGNTEAFF
TGTGCCAGCGACCTAGGGGGGAACACTGAAGCTTTCTTT
>-|TRBD2|15|TRBV3-1/TRBV3-2|TRBJ2-1
CASSYGGSSYNEQFF
TGTGCCAGCAGCTACGGGGGGAGCTCCTACAATGAGCAGTTCTTC
>-|-|14|TRBV5-5|TRBJ1-6
CASSQTLAVSPLHF
TGTGCCAGCAGCCAGACCCTAGCGGTTTCACCCCTCCACTTT
>-|-|19|TRBV28|TRBJ1-2
CASSLSQGRLGLTNYGYTF
TGTGCCAGCAGTTTATCCCAGGGGCGTTTGGGTTTAACTAACTATGGCTACACCTTC
>-|-|13|TRBV14|TRBJ1-5
CASSHGGRQPQHF
TGTGCCAGCAGCCACGGGGGGCGTCAGCCCCAGCATTTT
>once|-|12|TRBV7-8|TRBJ2-1
CASGLSGDEQFF
TGTGCTTCGGGACTCTCGGGGGATGAGCAGTTCTTC
>-|TRBD1|16|TRBV24-1|TRBJ2-5
CATSDRGTGGEETQYF
TGTGCCACCAGTGATAGAGGGACAGGGGGCGAAGAGACCCAGTACTTC
>-|-|14|TRBV10-3|TRBJ1-2
CAISGGVGELDYTF
TGTGCCATCAGTGGGGGGGTAGGGGAGTTGGACTACACCTTC
>-|TRBD1|15|TRBV7-9|TRBJ2-7
CASSWLGDRDGEQYF
TGTGCCAGCAGCTGGTTAGGGGACAGGGACGGGGAGCAGTACTTC
>-|-|16|TRBV7-2|TRBJ1-1
CASSLGSYGLATEAFF
TGTGCCAGCAGCTTAGGGTCATATGGTCTAGCTACTGAAGCTTTCTTT
>-|TRBD1|13|TRBV7-2|TRBJ1-2
CASTIRQGGGYTF
TGTGCCAGCACCATTCGACAGGGTGGCGGCTACACCTTC
>-|TRBD2|15|TRBV29-1|TRBJ2-5
CSVETRGGVPETQYF
TGCAGCGTTGAAACGCGGGGGGGCGTCCCAGAGACCCAGTACTTC
>few|-|12|TRBV19|TRBJ1-5
CASQNVGGPQHF
TGTGCCAGCCAGAATGTGGGGGGGCCCCAGCATTTT
>many|TRBD2|17|TRBV27|TRBJ2-1
CASTPGRLADYYNEQFF
TGTGCCAGCACCCCCGGTAGGCTAGCGGACTACTACAATGAGCAGTTCTTC
>-|-|13|TRBV6-2/TRBV6-3|TRBJ2-1
CASSYSEVNEQFF
TGTGCCAGCAGTTACTCGGAGGTCAATGAGCAGTTCTTC
>few|-|14|TRBV5-1|TRBJ2-7
CASSLLASSYEQYF
TGCGCCAGCAGCTTGTTAGCTAGCTCCTACGAGCAGTACTTC
>few|-|15|TRBV15|TRBJ1-4
CATSRETGGGEKLFF
TGTGCCACCAGCAGAGAAACAGGCGGGGGAGAAAAACTGTTTTTT
>-|-|14|TRBV2|TRBJ1-3
CASSEILSGNTIYF
TGTGCCAGCAGTGAAATCCTCTCTGGAAACACCATATATTTT
>-|-|15|TRBV11-1|TRBJ1-4
CASSLWGGSKEKLFF
TGTGCCAGCAGCCTATGGGGAGGAAGTAAGGAAAAACTGTTTTTT
>-|TRBD1|15|TRBV28|TRBJ2-7
CASSNPGQALYEQYF
TGTGCCAGCAGTAATCCGGGACAGGCCCTCTACGAGCAGTACTTC
>medium-sized|-|15|TRBV4-1|TRBJ2-5
CASSPEGLAEETQYF
TGCGCCAGCAGCCCCGAGGGATTAGCAGAAGAGACCCAGTACTTC
>once|TRBD2|17|TRBV28|TRBJ2-7
CASSSKRLAGGAYEQYF
TGTGCCAGCAGTTCCAAACGACTAGCGGGGGGGGCTTACGAGCAGTACTTC
>-|-|13|TRBV12-5|TRBJ1-1
CASGLASGGVAFF
TGTGCTAGTGGTTTGGCATCTGGCGGTGTAGCTTTCTTT
>-|TRBD1|13|TRBV29-1|TRBJ1-2
CSVEGQGSDGYTF
TGCAGCGTTGAGGGACAGGGTAGTGATGGCTACACCTTC
>few|TRBD1|16|TRBV4-1|TRBJ2-5
CASSQLRTGGVETQYF
TGCGCCAGCAGCCAACTGAGGACAGGGGGAGTGGAGACCCAGTACTTC
>-|-|12|TRBV6-6|TRBJ2-7
CASTNLGHEQYF
TGTGCCAGCACCAATTTGGGGCACGAGCAGTACTTC
>-|TRBD2|18|TRBV19|TRBJ2-5
CASSIRASGGKYQETQYF
TGTGCCAGTAGTATAAGGGCTAGCGGGGGGAAATACCAAGAGACCCAGTACTTC
>-|-|12|TRBV3-1/TRBV3-2|TRBJ2-4
CASSQSEQRPYF
TGTGCCAGCAGCCAATCGGAACAGAGACCGTACTTC
>-|-|17|TRBV2|TRBJ1-5
CASSDNGEEGVNQPQHF
TGTGCCAGCAGTGATAACGGGGAAGAGGGGGTCAATCAGCCCCAGCATTTT
>-|-|13|TRBV28|TRBJ1-1
CASNLGGSGEAFF
TGTGCCAGCAACCTTGGGGGGTCGGGAGAAGCTTTCTTT
>-|-|15|TRBV3-1/TRBV3-2|TRBJ2-1
CASSQDPFEQREQFF
TGTGCCAGCAGCCAAGACCCCTTCGAGCAGAGGGAGCAGTTCTTC
>-|-|14|TRBV5-4|TRBJ2-5
CASSFGQGKETQYF
TGTGCCAGCAGCTTTGGTCAGGGTAAAGAGACCCAGTACTTC
>-|TRBD1|14|TRBV5-1|TRBJ2-1
CASSTGQGSNEQFF
TGCGCCAGCAGCACGGGACAGGGAAGCAATGAGCAGTTCTTC
>few|-|12|TRBV5-4|TRBJ2-7
CASSLGRFEQYF
TGTGCCAGCAGCTTGGGCAGGTTCGAGCAGTACTTC
>few|-|14|TRBV6-5|TRBJ1-3
CASTLGRWGNTIYF
TGTGCCAGCACCCTAGGGAGGTGGGGAAACACCATATATTTT
>-|-|14|TRBV2|TRBJ1-4
CASEGTPIGEKLFF
TGTGCCAGCGAGGGGACTCCTATTGGCGAAAAACTGTTTTTT